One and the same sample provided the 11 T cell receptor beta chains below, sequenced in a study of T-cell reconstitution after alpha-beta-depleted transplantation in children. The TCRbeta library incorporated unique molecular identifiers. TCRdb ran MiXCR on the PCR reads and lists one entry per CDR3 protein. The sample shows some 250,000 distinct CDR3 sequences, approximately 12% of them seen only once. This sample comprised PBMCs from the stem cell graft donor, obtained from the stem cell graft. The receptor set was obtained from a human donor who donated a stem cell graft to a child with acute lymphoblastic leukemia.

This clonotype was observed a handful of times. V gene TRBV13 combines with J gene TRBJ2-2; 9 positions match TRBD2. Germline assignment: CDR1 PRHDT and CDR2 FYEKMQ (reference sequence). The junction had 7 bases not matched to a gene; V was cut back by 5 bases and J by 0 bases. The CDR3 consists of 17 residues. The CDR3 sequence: CASSTRLAVSNTGELFF. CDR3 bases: TGTGCCAGCAGCACCCGACTAGCGGTATCGAACACCGGGGAGCTGTTTTTT.

In DNA, the CDR3 is TGTGCCAGCTCCGGGACTAGCGGGATTGATGAGCAGTTCTTC. It specifies CASSGTSGIDEQFF. The V call is TRBV18, the J call TRBJ2-1; 13 bases match TRBD2. The length of the CDR3 is 14 residues. V lost 6 bases and J lost 8; bases outside the gene matches: 4. The germline gives CDR1 KGHSH, CDR2 LQKENI.

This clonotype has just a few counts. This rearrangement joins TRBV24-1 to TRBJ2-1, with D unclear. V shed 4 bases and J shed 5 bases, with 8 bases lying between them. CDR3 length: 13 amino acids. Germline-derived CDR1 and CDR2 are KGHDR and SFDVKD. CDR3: CATSDPRNNEQFF. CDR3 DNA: TGTGCCACCAGTGACCCCCGGAACAATGAGCAGTTCTTC.

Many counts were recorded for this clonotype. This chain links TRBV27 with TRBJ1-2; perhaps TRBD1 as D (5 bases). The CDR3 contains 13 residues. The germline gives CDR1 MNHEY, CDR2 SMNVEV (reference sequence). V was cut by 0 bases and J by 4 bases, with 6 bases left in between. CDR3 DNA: TGTGCCAGCAGTTTATCGCAGGGCTATGGCTACACCTTC. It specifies CASSLSQGYGYTF.

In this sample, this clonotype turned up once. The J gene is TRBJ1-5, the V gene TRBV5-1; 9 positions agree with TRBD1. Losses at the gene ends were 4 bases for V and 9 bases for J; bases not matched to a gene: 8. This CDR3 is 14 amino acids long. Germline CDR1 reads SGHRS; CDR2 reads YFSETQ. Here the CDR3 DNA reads TGCGCCAGCAGCCAGAGACAGGGGGGATCGCCCCAGCATTTT. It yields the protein CASSQRQGGSPQHF.

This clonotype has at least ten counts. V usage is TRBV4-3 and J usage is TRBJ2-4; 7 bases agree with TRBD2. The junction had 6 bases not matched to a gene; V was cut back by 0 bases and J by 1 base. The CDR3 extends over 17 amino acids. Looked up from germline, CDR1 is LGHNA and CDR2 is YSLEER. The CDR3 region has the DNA TGCGCCAGCAGCCAAGATCCTGGCGGGGGTGCCAAAAACATTCAGTACTTC. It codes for CASSQDPGGGAKNIQYF.

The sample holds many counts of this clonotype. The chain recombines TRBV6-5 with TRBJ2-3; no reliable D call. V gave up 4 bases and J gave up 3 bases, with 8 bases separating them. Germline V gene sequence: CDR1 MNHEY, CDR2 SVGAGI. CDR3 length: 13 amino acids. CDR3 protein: CASSSVRTDTQYF. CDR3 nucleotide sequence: TGTGCCAGCAGTTCAGTCCGGACAGATACGCAGTATTTT.

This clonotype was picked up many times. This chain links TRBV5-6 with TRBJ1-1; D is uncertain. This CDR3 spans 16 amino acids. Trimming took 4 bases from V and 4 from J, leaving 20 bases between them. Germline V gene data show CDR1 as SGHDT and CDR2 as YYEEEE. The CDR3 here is CASSIATSRRGTEAFF. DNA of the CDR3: TGTGCCAGCAGCATCGCCACTTCCCGGAGAGGCACTGAAGCTTTCTTT. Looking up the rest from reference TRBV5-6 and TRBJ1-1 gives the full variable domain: DAGVTQSPTHLIKTRGQQVTLRCSPKSGHDTVSWYQQALGQGPQFIFQYYEEEERQRGNFPDRFSGHQFPNYSSELNVNALLLGDSALYLCASSIATSRRGTEAFFGQGTRLTVV.

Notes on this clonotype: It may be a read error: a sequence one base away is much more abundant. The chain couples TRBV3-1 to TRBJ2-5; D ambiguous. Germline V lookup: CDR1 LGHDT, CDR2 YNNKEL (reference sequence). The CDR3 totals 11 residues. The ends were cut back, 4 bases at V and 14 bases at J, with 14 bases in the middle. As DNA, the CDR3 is TGTGCCAGCAGCCTCGTTAGAGCAAAATACTTC. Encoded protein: CASSLVRAKYF.

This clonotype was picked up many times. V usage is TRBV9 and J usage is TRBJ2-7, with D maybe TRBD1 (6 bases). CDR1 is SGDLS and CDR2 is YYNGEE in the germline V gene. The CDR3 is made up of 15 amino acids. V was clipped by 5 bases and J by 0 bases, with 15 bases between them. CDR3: CASSPLGAGSYEQYF. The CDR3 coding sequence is TGTGCCAGCAGTCCGCTGGGGGCCGGCTCCTACGAGCAGTACTTC.

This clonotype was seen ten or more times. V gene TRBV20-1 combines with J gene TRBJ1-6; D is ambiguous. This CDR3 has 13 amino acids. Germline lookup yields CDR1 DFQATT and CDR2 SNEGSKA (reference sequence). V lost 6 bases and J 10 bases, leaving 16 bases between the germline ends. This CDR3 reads CSAARERMSPLHF. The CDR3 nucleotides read TGCAGTGCAGCGAGGGAAAGGATGTCACCCCTCCACTTT.